This TCR beta chain was identified during a study of cytomegalovirus exposure and HLA in healthy donors. Study-wide context: As an earlier analysis found, 150 million to 200 million T cells yielded 90 million to 140 million unique TCR beta sequences. General study results and limits: In a later analysis, compared with equally common non-associated chains, HLA-associated beta chains were more expanded. It was approximately 150 TCR beta chains that were listed as cytomegalovirus-associated. As a later analysis showed, a missense DCLRE1C variant was linked to trimming of TCR beta V- and J-genes.

The CDR3 loop spans 12 amino acids. The ends were cut back, 7 bases at V and 2 bases at J, with 9 bases in the middle. Germline V lookup: CDR1 MNHEY, CDR2 SVGAGI. Details on this clone: Its cognate antigen is unknown.

With 60 Vbeta and 13 Jbeta primers, the PCR was carried out. Repertoires were generated with immunoSEQ multiplex PCR, while TCRdb's copy carries only in-frame clones and drops some. The data show about 120,000 clones, 77% seen once. This clonotype originated in a man in his forties in good health and CMV-seropositive. The chain is built from TRBV6-5 and TRBJ2-7, with D possibly being TRBD2 (5 bases). The sequenced sample was PBMCs. The CDR3 DNA is TGTGCCAGCAAAGCCGGGACCTACGAGCAGTACTTC. Translation gives CASKAGTYEQYF.